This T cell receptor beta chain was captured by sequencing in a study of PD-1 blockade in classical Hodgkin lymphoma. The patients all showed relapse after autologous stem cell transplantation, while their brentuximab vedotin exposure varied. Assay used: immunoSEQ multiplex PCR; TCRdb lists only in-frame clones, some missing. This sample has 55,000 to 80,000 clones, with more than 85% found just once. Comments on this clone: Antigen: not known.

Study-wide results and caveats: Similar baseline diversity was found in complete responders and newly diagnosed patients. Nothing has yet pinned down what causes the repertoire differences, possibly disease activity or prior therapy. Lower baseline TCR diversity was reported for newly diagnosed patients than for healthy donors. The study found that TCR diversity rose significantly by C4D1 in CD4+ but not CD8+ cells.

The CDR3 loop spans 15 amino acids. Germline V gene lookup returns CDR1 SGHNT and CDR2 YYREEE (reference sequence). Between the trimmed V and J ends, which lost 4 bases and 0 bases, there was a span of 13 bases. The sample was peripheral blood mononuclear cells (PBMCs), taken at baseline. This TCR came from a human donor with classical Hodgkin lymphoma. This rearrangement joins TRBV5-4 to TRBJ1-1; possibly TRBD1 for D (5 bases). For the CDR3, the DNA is TGTGCCAGCAGCCAGGGACTTTACATGAACACTGAAGCTTTCTTT. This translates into CASSQGLYMNTEAFF.